These 10 T cell receptor beta chains were all obtained from the same sample, sequenced in a study of CD8+CD57+ T cells in acquired aplastic anemia. Genomic DNA, the template, was used for profiling of the TCR beta VDJ and CDR3. TCRdb recomputed calls from the reads with MiXCR, one row per CDR3 protein. The sample carries around 190,000 distinct CDR3 sequences, around 50% recorded once. Material for sequencing was sorted CD4+, CD8+, or CD8+CD57+ T cells (not recorded which) from PBMCs. The receptors here all came from a human donor in good health, serving as a control.

About this clonotype: The junction shows a germline mismatch at one end, possibly a read error. The chain joins TRBV28 to TRBJ2-7, with D possibly matching TRBD2 (6 bases). Germline CDR1 is MDHEN and CDR2 is SYDVKM. The CDR3 consists of 14 residues. Here the CDR3 DNA reads TGTGCCAGCAGACCGAGGGGAGGATCCTGCGAGCAGTACTTC. Translation: CASRPRGGSCEQYF.

The chain is built from TRBV7-8 and TRBJ2-1, with unresolved D. V lost 1 base to trimming and J lost 2 bases, with 9 bases between them. CDR3 length: 15 residues. Germline values: CDR1 SGHVS, CDR2 FQNEAQ. The CDR3 region is CASSLVDSTYNEQFF. The DNA for the CDR3 is TGTGCCAGCAGCTTAGTAGACTCAACCTACAATGAGCAGTTCTTC.

This clonotype was counted ten times or more. The V and J genes are TRBV5-1 and TRBJ2-3; D possibly corresponds to TRBD2 (6 bases). Germline CDR1 reads SGHRS; CDR2 reads YFSETQ. Trimming cost V 0 bases and J 0 bases, with 14 bases left between them. CDR3 length: 17 residues. CDR3 region: CASSLAGTYSSTDTQYF. The CDR3 region has the DNA TGCGCCAGCAGCTTGGCAGGGACTTACTCTAGCACAGATACGCAGTATTTT.

This clonotype was counted ten times or more. The rearrangement links TRBV24-1 to TRBJ2-1, with D tentatively TRBD1 (5 bases). Trimming pared 5 bases from V and 3 bases from J, leaving 7 bases between. The CDR3 is made up of 13 amino acids. The germline gives CDR1 KGHDR, CDR2 SFDVKD. CDR3 bases: TGTGCCACCAGTGGCCAGGGCTACAATGAGCAGTTCTTC. It encodes CATSGQGYNEQFF.

In its sample, this clonotype was seen once. V usage is TRBV6-2 or TRBV6-3 and J usage is TRBJ1-2; the D is unclear. The germline gives CDR1 MNHEY, CDR2 SVGEGT. With 8 bases removed from V and 5 bases from J, the gap between germline ends came to 18 bases. This CDR3 is 14 amino acids long. The CDR3 bases are TGTGCCAGCCGCCCTGTTGGTCAGACTTATGGCTACACCTTC. Amino acid sequence: CASRPVGQTYGYTF.

In this sample, this clonotype turned up once. The chain has TRBV2 and TRBJ1-2; D is ambiguous. The V and J ends lost 4 bases and 1 base respectively, with 16 bases between them. Germline values: CDR1 SNHLY, CDR2 FYNNEI. This CDR3 has 16 amino acids. CDR3 coding DNA: TGTGCCAGCAGTGGCGAGATGAACACTTTTAACTATGGCTACACCTTC. Its translation: CASSGEMNTFNYGYTF.

This clonotype was seen at least ten times. The V call is TRBV6-4, the J call TRBJ1-2; D not certain. Trimming removed 0 bases at V and 8 bases at J, with 25 bases between. CDR3 length: 18 residues. The germline CDR1 and CDR2 sequences are MRHNA and SNTAGT. As DNA, the CDR3 is TGTGCCAGCAGTGACTCGGCTTTATTGGACGGTCCCTTATGGGGCTACACCTTC. Amino acid sequence: CASSDSALLDGPLWGYTF.

The V and J genes are TRBV7-3 and TRBJ2-5; 8 bases are a match to TRBD2. Looked up from germline, CDR1 is SGHTA and CDR2 is FQGTGA. The CDR3 is 14 residues long. Trimming took 4 bases from V and 8 from J; bases not matched to a gene: 9. The chain's CDR3 is CASSSTGGGDTQYF. DNA for the CDR3: TGTGCCAGCAGCTCGACCGGGGGGGGAGATACCCAGTACTTC.

The chain combines TRBV7-2 with TRBJ2-7; perhaps TRBD1 as D (5 bases). Germline lookup yields CDR1 SGHTA and CDR2 FQGNSA. V was cut by 3 bases and J by 5 bases, with 17 bases left in between. This CDR3 spans 15 amino acids. Written as DNA, the CDR3 is TGTGCCAGCAGCTTTGCAACAGGTTCAGCTAACGAGCAGTACTTC. Its protein is CASSFATGSANEQYF.

This clonotype was counted at least ten times. The V and J genes are TRBV6-5 and TRBJ2-5; the D is unclear. CDR1 MNHEY and CDR2 SVGAGI come from the germline V gene. V lost 0 bases and J lost 2, with 13 bases in between. This CDR3 has 16 amino acids. Here the CDR3 reads CASSYSLNTQQETQYF. In nucleotides, the CDR3 is TGTGCCAGCAGTTACTCGTTGAACACTCAACAAGAGACCCAGTACTTC.